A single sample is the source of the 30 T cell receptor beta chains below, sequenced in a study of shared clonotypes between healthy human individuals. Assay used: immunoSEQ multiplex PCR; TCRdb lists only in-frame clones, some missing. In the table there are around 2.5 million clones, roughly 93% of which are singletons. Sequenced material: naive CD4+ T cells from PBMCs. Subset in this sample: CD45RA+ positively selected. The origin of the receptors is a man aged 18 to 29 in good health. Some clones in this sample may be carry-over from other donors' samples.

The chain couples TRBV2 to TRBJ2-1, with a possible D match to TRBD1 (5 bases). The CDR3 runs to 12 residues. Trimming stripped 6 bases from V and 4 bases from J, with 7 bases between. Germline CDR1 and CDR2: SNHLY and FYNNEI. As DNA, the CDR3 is TGTGCCAGCAGGGACACATACAATGAGCAGTTCTTC. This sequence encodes CASRDTYNEQFF.

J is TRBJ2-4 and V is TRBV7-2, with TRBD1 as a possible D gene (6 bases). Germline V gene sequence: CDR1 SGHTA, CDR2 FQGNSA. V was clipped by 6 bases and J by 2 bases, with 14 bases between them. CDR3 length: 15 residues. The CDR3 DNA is TGTGCCAGCAGTCGACCGGGGACAACCAAAAACATTCAGTACTTC. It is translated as CASSRPGTTKNIQYF.

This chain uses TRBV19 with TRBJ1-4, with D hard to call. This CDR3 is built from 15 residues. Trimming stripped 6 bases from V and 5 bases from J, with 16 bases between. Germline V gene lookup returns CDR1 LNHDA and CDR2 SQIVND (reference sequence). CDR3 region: CASSLQRTQNEKLFF. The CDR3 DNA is TGTGCCAGTAGCCTCCAACGGACGCAAAATGAAAAACTGTTTTTT.

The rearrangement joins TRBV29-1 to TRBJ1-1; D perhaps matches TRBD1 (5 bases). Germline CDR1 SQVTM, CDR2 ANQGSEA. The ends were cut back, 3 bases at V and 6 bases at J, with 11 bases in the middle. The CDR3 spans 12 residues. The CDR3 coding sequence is TGCAGCGTTGACCGGGGGGTCGCTGAAGCTTTCTTT. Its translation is CSVDRGVAEAFF.

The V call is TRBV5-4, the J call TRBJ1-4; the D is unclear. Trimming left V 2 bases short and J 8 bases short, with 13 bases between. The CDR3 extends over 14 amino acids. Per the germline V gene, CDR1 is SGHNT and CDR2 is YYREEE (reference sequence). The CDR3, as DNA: TGTGCCAGCAGCTTTGACACGCTGGAGGAAAAACTGTTTTTT. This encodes CASSFDTLEEKLFF.

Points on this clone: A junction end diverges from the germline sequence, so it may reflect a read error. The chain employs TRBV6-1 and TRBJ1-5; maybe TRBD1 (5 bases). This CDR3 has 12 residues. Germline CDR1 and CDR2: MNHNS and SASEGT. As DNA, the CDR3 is TGTGCCAGCAGTGAATTGAGACAGCTCCAGCATTTT. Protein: CASSELRQLQHF.

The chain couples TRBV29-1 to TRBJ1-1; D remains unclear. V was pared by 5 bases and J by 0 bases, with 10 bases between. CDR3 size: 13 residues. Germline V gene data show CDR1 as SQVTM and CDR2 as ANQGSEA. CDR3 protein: CSVCKPMNTEAFF. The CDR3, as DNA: TGCAGCGTTTGCAAGCCCATGAACACTGAAGCTTTCTTT.

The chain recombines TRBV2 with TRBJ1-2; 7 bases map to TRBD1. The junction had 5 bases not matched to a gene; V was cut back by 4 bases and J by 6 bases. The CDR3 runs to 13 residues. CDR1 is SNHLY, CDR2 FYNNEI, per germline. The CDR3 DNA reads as TGTGCCAGCAGTGGGGTAGGGGGCAATGGCTACACCTTC. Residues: CASSGVGGNGYTF.

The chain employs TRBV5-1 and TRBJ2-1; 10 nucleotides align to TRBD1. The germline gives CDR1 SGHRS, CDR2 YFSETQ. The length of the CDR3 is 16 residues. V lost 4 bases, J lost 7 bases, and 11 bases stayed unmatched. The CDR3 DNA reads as TGCGCCAGCAGCACCCAGACAGGGGGCGGTATGAATGAGCAGTTCTTC. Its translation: CASSTQTGGGMNEQFF.

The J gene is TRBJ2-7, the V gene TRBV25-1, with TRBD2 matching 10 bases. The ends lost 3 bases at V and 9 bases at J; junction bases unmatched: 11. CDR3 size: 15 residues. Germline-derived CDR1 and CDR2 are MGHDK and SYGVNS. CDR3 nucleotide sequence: TGTGCCAGCAGTGATCCTCGGACTAGCGGAGGGGGGCAGTACTTC. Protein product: CASSDPRTSGGGQYF.

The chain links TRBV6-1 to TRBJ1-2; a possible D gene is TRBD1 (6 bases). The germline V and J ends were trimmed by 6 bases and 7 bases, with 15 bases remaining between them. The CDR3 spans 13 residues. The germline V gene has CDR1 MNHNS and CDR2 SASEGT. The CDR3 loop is CASRETGGIGYTF. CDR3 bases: TGTGCCAGCAGGGAGACAGGCGGCATTGGCTACACCTTC.

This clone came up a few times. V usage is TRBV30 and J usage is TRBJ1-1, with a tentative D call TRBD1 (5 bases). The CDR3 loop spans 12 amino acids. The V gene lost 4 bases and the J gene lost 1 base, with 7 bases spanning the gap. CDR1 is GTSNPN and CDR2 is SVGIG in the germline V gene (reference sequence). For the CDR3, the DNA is TGTGCCTGGAACAGGCCGAACACTGAAGCTTTCTTT. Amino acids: CAWNRPNTEAFF.

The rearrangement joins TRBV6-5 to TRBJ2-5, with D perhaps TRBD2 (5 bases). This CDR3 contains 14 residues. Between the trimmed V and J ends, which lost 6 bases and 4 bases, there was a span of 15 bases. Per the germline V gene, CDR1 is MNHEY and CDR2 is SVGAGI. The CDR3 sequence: CASRGLPTGETQYF. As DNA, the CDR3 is TGTGCCAGCAGAGGACTGCCCACCGGAGAGACCCAGTACTTC.

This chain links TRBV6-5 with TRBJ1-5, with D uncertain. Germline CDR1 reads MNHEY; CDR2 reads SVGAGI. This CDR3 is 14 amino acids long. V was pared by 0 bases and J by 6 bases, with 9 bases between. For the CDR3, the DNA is TGTGCCAGCAGTTACTCTTCCGGGGTTCAGCCCCAGCATTTT. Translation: CASSYSSGVQPQHF.

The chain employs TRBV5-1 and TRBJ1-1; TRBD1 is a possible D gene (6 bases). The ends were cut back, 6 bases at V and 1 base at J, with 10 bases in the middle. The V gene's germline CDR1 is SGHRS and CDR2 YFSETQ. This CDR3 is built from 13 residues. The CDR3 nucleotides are TGCGCCAGCAATGGGGGGCAGAACACTGAAGCTTTCTTT. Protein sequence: CASNGGQNTEAFF.

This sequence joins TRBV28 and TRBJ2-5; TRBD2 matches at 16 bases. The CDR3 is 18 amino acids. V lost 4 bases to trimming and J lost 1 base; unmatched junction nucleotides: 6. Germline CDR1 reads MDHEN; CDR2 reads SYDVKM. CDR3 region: CASSYGTSGGGPQETQYF. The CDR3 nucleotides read TGTGCCAGCAGTTATGGGACTAGCGGGGGGGGCCCCCAAGAGACCCAGTACTTC.

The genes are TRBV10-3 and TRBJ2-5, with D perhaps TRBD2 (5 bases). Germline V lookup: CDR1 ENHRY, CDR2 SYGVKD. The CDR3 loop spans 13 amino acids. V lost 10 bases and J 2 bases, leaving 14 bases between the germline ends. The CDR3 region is CATSGRGQETQYF. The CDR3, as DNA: TGTGCCACATCGGGGAGAGGGCAAGAGACCCAGTACTTC.

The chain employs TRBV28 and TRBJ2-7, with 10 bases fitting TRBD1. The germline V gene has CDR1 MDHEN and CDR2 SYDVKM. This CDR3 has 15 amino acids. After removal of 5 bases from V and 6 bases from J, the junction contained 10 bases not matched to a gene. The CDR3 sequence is CASSRQGALKGEQYF. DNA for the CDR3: TGTGCCAGCAGTCGACAGGGGGCGCTGAAGGGCGAGCAGTACTTC.

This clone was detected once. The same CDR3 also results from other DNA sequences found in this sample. The CDR3 loop is CASSLAHRGHEQYF. CDR3 sequence (DNA): TGTGCCAGCAGCTTAGCTCATAGAGGTCACGAGCAGTACTTC. The chain has TRBV7-2 and TRBJ2-7; D remains unclear. Trimming cost V 0 bases and J 5 bases, with 11 bases left between them. CDR1 and CDR2 from the germline V gene are SGHTA and FQGNSA. CDR3 size: 14 residues.

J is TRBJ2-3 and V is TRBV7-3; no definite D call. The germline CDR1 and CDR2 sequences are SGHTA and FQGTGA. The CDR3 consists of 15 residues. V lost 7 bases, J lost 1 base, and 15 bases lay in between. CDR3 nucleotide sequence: TGTGCCAGCACCCTAGGGATTGCGGGCACAGATACGCAGTATTTT. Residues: CASTLGIAGTDTQYF.

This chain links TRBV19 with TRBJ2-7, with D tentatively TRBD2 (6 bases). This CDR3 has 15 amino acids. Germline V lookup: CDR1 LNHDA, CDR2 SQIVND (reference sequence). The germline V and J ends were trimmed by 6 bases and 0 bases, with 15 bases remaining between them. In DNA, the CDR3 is TGTGCCAGTAGGCTGTCTAGCGAGAGCTCCTACGAGCAGTACTTC. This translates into CASRLSSESSYEQYF. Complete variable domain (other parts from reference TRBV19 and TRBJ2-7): DGGITQSPKYLFRKEGQNVTLSCEQNLNHDAMYWYRQDPGQGLRLIYYSQIVNDFQKGDIAEGYSVSREKKESFPLTVTSAQKNPTAFYLCASRLSSESSYEQYFGPGTRLTVT.

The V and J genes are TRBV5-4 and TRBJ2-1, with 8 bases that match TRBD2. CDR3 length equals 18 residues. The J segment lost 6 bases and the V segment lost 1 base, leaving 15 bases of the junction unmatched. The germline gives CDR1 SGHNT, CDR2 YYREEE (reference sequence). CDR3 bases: TGTGCCAGCAGCTTGCCCCGCGGCGGGACTAGGAGAGGCAATGAGCAGTTCTTC. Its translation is CASSLPRGGTRRGNEQFF.

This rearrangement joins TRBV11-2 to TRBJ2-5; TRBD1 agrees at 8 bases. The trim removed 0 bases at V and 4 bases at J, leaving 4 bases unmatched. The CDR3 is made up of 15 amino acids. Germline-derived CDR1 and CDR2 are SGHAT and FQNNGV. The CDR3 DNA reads TGTGCCAGCAGCTTAGATTACAGGGGGGCAGAGACCCAGTACTTC. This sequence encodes CASSLDYRGAETQYF.

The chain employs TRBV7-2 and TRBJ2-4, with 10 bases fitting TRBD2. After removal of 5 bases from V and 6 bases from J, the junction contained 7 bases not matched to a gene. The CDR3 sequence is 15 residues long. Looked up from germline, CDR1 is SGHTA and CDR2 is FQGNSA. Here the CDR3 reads CASSPTSGTLNIQYF. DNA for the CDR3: TGTGCCAGCAGCCCAACTAGCGGGACGCTAAACATTCAGTACTTC.

CDR3 loop: CASSQDLGRNRKNEQFF. The CDR3 DNA follows: TGTGCCAGCAGCCAAGATCTGGGTCGGAACCGAAAGAATGAGCAGTTCTTC. The chain joins TRBV4-2 to TRBJ2-1; D call uncertain. The CDR3 extends over 17 amino acids. Per germline, CDR1 LGHNA and CDR2 YNFKEQ. Trimming cost V 0 bases and J 7 bases, with 19 bases left between them.

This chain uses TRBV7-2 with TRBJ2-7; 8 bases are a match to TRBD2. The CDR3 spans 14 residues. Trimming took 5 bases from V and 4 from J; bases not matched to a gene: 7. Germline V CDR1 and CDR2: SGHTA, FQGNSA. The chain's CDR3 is CASSPESGSYEQYF. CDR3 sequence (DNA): TGTGCCAGCAGCCCAGAGAGCGGGAGTTACGAGCAGTACTTC.

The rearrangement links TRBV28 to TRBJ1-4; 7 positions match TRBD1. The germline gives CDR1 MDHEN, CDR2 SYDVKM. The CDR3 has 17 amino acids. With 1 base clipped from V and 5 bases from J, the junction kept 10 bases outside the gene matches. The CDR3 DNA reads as TGTGCCAGCAGTTTATTCACCAAGGGGGCGTCCAATGAAAAACTGTTTTTT. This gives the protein CASSLFTKGASNEKLFF.

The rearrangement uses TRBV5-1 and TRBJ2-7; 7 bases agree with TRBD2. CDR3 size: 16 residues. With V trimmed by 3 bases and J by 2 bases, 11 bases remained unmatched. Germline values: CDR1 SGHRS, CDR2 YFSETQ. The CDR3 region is CASSSLSGTSPYEQYF. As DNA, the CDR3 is TGCGCCAGCAGCTCTCTGAGCGGGACGTCCCCCTACGAGCAGTACTTC.

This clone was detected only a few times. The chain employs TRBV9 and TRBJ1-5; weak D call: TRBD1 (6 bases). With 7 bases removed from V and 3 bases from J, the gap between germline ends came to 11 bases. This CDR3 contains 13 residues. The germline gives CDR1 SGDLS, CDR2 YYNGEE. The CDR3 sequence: CASGGGYNQPQHF. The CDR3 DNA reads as TGTGCCAGCGGAGGGGGGTACAATCAGCCCCAGCATTTT.

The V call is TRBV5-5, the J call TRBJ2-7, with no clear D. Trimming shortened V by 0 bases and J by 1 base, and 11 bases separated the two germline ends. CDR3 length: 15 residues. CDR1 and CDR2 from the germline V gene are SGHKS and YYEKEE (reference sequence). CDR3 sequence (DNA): TGTGCCAGCAGCTTGGGTAGGCTCGTGTCCTACGAGCAGTACTTC. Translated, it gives CASSLGRLVSYEQYF.